The 22 T cell receptor beta chains in this list originate from one sample, sequenced in a study of beta chain features in type 1 diabetes. Study-wide results and caveats: People with Type 1 diabetes carried modestly yet significantly shorter TCRB CDR3s in all four CD4+ subsets.

Expressed TCRB transcripts were sequenced, since all the RNA that had been isolated was reverse transcribed. Only in-frame clones appear in the TCRdb table, and some are missing; sequencing was by immunoSEQ multiplex PCR. Among over 40,000 clones listed, 66% were seen once. Which antigens these TCRs recognize remains unknown. The sequencing input was Tregs from blood. All receptors come from a woman younger than 35 with type 1 diabetes.

This sequence joins TRBV18 and TRBJ2-7, with TRBD1 identical over 7 bases. V was pared by 3 bases and J by 6 bases, with 5 bases of the junction left unmatched. In germline, CDR1 is KGHSH, CDR2 LQKENI. The CDR3 length is 13 residues. The CDR3 nucleotides read TGTGCCAGCTCACCGACAGGGATTGGCGAGCAGTACTTC. It codes for CASSPTGIGEQYF. Drawing the rest from reference TRBV18 and TRBJ2-7, the complete variable domain is NAGVMQNPRHLVRRRGQEARLRCSPMKGHSHVYWYRQLPEEGLKFMVYLQKENIIDESGMPKERFSAEFPKEGPSILRIQQVVRGDSAAYFCASSPTGIGEQYFGPGTRLTVT.

This chain links TRBV5-4 with TRBJ1-1, with D possibly being TRBD1 (5 bases). Per germline, CDR1 SGHNT and CDR2 YYREEE (reference sequence). V lost 0 bases and J 1 base, leaving 10 bases between the germline ends. CDR3 length: 15 residues. The DNA for the CDR3 is TGTGCCAGCAGCTTGGTAGGGGTTTGGAACACTGAAGCTTTCTTT. This translates into CASSLVGVWNTEAFF.

The gene calls are TRBV5-1 and TRBJ2-2, with D unclear. CDR1 is SGHRS, CDR2 YFSETQ, per germline. The CDR3 length is 15 residues. V was trimmed by 2 bases and J by 6 bases, leaving 14 bases between them. The CDR3 reads CASSFAQVFAGELFF. Here the CDR3 DNA reads TGCGCCAGCAGCTTCGCGCAGGTGTTTGCCGGGGAGCTGTTTTTT. Full variable domain (missing parts from reference TRBV5-1 and TRBJ2-2): KAGVTQTPRYLIKTRGQQVTLSCSPISGHRSVSWYQQTPGQGLQFLFEYFSETQRNKGNFPGRFSGRQFSNSRSEMNVSTLELGDSALYLCASSFAQVFAGELFFGEGSRLTVL.

This sequence joins TRBV18 and TRBJ1-1; D is unresolved. CDR1 is KGHSH, CDR2 LQKENI, per germline. The CDR3 totals 15 residues. The V and J ends lost 2 bases and 3 bases respectively, with 13 bases between them. CDR3 sequence reads: CASSPKLQRDTEAFF. The CDR3 DNA is TGTGCCAGCTCACCAAAACTCCAGCGGGACACTGAAGCTTTCTTT.

This clone was observed a handful of times. The chain has TRBV2 and TRBJ2-1, with 11 nucleotides matching TRBD2. The germline CDR1 and CDR2 sequences are SNHLY and FYNNEI. The CDR3 length is 14 residues. V shed 6 bases, J shed 6 bases, and the junction held 4 bases outside the gene matches. Here the CDR3 reads CASRLTSGSNEQFF. The CDR3 region has the DNA TGTGCCAGCAGACTTACTAGCGGGAGCAATGAGCAGTTCTTC.

The V gene is TRBV6-5, the J gene TRBJ2-1; a weak D match, TRBD1 (5 bases). In germline, CDR1 is MNHEY, CDR2 SVGAGI. The CDR3 runs 14 residues. Trimming took off 5 bases at V and 7 bases at J, with 15 bases between the two ends. The CDR3 loop is CASSPRQGRNEQFF. CDR3 in DNA: TGTGCCAGCAGTCCCCGTCAGGGTAGGAATGAGCAGTTCTTC.

The chain combines TRBV7-2 with TRBJ2-7, with 8 bases fitting TRBD1. J was trimmed by 1 base and V by 1 base; bases with no gene match: 3. The CDR3 is 15 amino acids. CDR1 SGHTA and CDR2 FQGNSA come from the germline V gene. Written as DNA, the CDR3 is TGTGCCAGCAGCTTAGTCAGGGGGCGGTCCTACGAGCAGTACTTC. Residues: CASSLVRGRSYEQYF.

V is TRBV7-2 and J is TRBJ2-5; D unclear. Judging by the DNA end, TRBJ2-7 fits better; the J call may be wrong. Germline loops: CDR1 SGHTA, CDR2 FQGNSA. This CDR3 has 15 residues. CDR3 DNA sequence: TGTGCCAGCAGCTTACCTCGGCTAAGCGCCTACGAGCAGTACTTC. Translation: CASSLPRLSAYEQYF.

This CDR3 is CAISEGRAGETQYF. DNA of the CDR3: TGTGCCATCAGTGAGGGGAGGGCCGGGGAGACCCAGTACTTC. The J gene is TRBJ2-5, the V gene TRBV10-3; 7 nucleotides line up with TRBD2. This CDR3 spans 14 amino acids. Trimming removed 2 bases from V and 5 bases from J; junction bases left unmatched: 5. The germline CDR1 and CDR2 sequences are ENHRY and SYGVKD.

The chain uses TRBV7-8 and TRBJ1-2; D may be TRBD1 (6 bases). Germline-derived CDR1 and CDR2 are SGHVS and FQNEAQ. CDR3 size: 15 residues. The V and J ends lost 0 bases and 7 bases respectively, with 15 bases between them. DNA of the CDR3: TGTGCCAGCAGCTTAGCGATTCGGGGAGGGGGTGGCTACACCTTC. Translated, it gives CASSLAIRGGGGYTF.

The chain's CDR3 is CASSVDPAGGGEQFF. CDR3 sequence (DNA): TGTGCCAGCAGCGTAGATCCAGCGGGAGGGGGTGAGCAGTTCTTC. The chain combines TRBV9 with TRBJ2-1; 10 bases map to TRBD2. Germline V gene data show CDR1 as SGDLS and CDR2 as YYNGEE. V lost 0 bases, J lost 9 bases, and 6 bases stayed unmatched. There are 15 residues in the CDR3.

V and J are TRBV7-2 and TRBJ2-1; TRBD1 might be the D (5 bases). The V gene's germline CDR1 is SGHTA and CDR2 FQGNSA. V lost 6 bases and J lost 4, with 10 bases in between. The CDR3 is 13 residues long. Here the CDR3 reads CASRITGYNEQFF. DNA of the CDR3: TGTGCCAGCAGGATCACAGGTTACAATGAGCAGTTCTTC.

The V call is TRBV5-5, the J call TRBJ2-7, with a possible D match to TRBD1 (6 bases). The CDR3 consists of 15 residues. Germline lookup yields CDR1 SGHKS and CDR2 YYEKEE (reference sequence). V was clipped by 5 bases and J by 0 bases, with 15 bases between them. The CDR3 nucleotides are TGTGCCAGCAGAATCCAGGGGCCTCCCTCCTACGAGCAGTACTTC. This encodes CASRIQGPPSYEQYF. The full variable domain, completed using reference TRBV5-5 and TRBJ2-7, is DAGVTQSPTHLIKTRGQQVTLRCSPISGHKSVSWYQQVLGQGPQFIFQYYEKEERGRGNFPDRFSARQFPNYSSELNVNALLLGDSALYLCASRIQGPPSYEQYFGPGTRLTVT.

The chain couples TRBV5-4 to TRBJ2-4, with D possibly matching TRBD2 (6 bases). CDR1 and CDR2 from the germline V gene are SGHNT and YYREEE (reference sequence). V lost 0 bases and J 0 bases, leaving 19 bases between the germline ends. The CDR3 has 19 residues. CDR3 sequence (DNA): TGTGCCAGCAGCTTGGAGTGGCTAGCGCTTATTCTAGCCAAAAACATTCAGTACTTC. Amino acid sequence: CASSLEWLALILAKNIQYF.

This clone was picked up a small number of times. The chain employs TRBV4-1 and TRBJ2-6; no firm D call. Per the germline V gene, CDR1 is MGHRA and CDR2 is YSYEKL. Trimming took off 1 base at V and 0 bases at J, with 10 bases between the two ends. The CDR3 has 17 residues. The CDR3 loop reads CASSQVQVSSGANVLTF. The DNA of the CDR3 is TGCGCCAGCAGCCAAGTCCAGGTCAGCTCTGGGGCCAACGTCCTGACTTTC.

The chain joins TRBV6-5 to TRBJ2-1, with 9 bases aligning to TRBD2. V shed 4 bases and J 7 bases; nucleotides not matched to a gene: 5. The V gene's germline CDR1 is MNHEY and CDR2 SVGAGI. The CDR3 loop spans 14 amino acids. In nucleotides, the CDR3 is TGTGCCAGCAGTTTATGGCGGGAGGGTAATGAGCAGTTCTTC. Translation: CASSLWREGNEQFF.

The chain is built from TRBV10-2 and TRBJ1-1; D gene unclear. V was trimmed by 4 bases and J by 8 bases, leaving 14 bases between them. The length of the CDR3 is 13 residues. Germline CDR1 and CDR2: WSHSY and SAAADI. This CDR3 reads CASSGVPRMEAFF. The CDR3 DNA follows: TGCGCCAGCAGTGGGGTCCCCAGGATGGAAGCTTTCTTT.

This clone is a singleton in its sample. The chain recombines TRBV4-3 with TRBJ2-1, with 8 bases lining up with TRBD2. V was clipped by 5 bases and J by 2 bases; unmatched bases: 8. In germline, CDR1 is LGHNA, CDR2 YSLEER. This CDR3 comprises 16 residues. DNA of the CDR3: TGCGCCAGCAGCTCGGGAGGGGGAGGGCCCTACAATGAGCAGTTCTTC. Its protein is CASSSGGGGPYNEQFF.

The chain employs TRBV29-1 and TRBJ2-3; D gene ambiguous. Germline loops: CDR1 SQVTM, CDR2 ANQGSEA. V was pared by 6 bases and J by 2 bases, with 9 bases between. The CDR3 is made up of 12 amino acids. The CDR3 loop reads CSVRGFTDTQYF. CDR3 in DNA: TGCAGCGTCCGCGGTTTCACAGATACGCAGTATTTT.

The CDR3 region is CAWSVGQGYGYTF. The CDR3, as DNA: TGTGCCTGGAGTGTGGGGCAGGGCTATGGCTACACCTTC. The genes are TRBV30 and TRBJ1-2, with a tentative D call TRBD1 (5 bases). CDR3 length: 13 amino acids. Germline V gene lookup returns CDR1 GTSNPN and CDR2 SVGIG (reference sequence). V lost 0 bases and J 4 bases, leaving 9 bases between the germline ends. The full variable domain, in which reference TRBV30 and TRBJ1-2 provide the parts outside the CDR3, is SQTIHQWPATLVQPVGSPLSLECTVEGTSNPNLYWYRQAAGRGLQLLFYSVGIGQISSEVPQNLSASRPQDRQFILSSKKLLLSDSGFYLCAWSVGQGYGYTFGSGTRLTVV.

The J gene is TRBJ2-3, the V gene TRBV4-3, with 11 bases fitting TRBD2. The CDR3 totals 18 residues. Trimming cost V 3 bases and J 5 bases; bases outside gene matches: 13. Germline V gene sequence: CDR1 LGHNA, CDR2 YSLEER. In nucleotides, the CDR3 is TGCGCCAGCAGCCACTCTCGGGGTAGCGGGGGGGCTCGAGATACGCAGTATTTT. It translates to CASSHSRGSGGARDTQYF.

The chain has TRBV12-5 and TRBJ2-1, with 8 bases fitting TRBD1. In germline, CDR1 is LGHNT, CDR2 FRNRAP. The CDR3 is made up of 14 amino acids. V was clipped by 3 bases and J by 10 bases; unmatched bases: 8. Here the CDR3 reads CASGFRTGGYEQFF. The CDR3 nucleotides are TGTGCTAGTGGTTTCCGTACAGGGGGATACGAGCAGTTCTTC.